What follows are 5 T cell receptor beta chains derived from one specimen sequenced in a study of identical twins. TCRdb reanalysed the 5' RACE reads using MiXCR and keeps one entry per CDR3 protein. The data show 240,000 or so distinct CDR3 sequences, with about 10% seen just once and approximately 9.1% held by the top ten. The sequenced sample consisted of memory T cells sorted from blood. These receptors all come from a man between 45 and 60 years old in good health.

This clonotype was seen ten or more times. The V call is TRBV12-3 or TRBV12-4, the J call TRBJ1-6, with unresolved D. Trimming removed 2 bases at V and 5 bases at J, with 4 bases between. CDR3 length equals 13 residues. DNA of the CDR3: TGTGCCAGCAGTTTAAATGATAATTCACCCCTCCACTTT. It is translated as CASSLNDNSPLHF.

This clonotype came up once. This CDR3 reads CSARGGSSYEQYF. The DNA for the CDR3 is TGCAGTGCTAGAGGGGGCAGTTCGTACGAGCAGTACTTC. This chain joins TRBV20-1 and TRBJ2-7, with D possibly being TRBD1 (5 bases). Germline CDR1 is DFQATT and CDR2 is SNEGSKA (reference sequence). This CDR3 region has 13 residues. Between the trimmed V and J ends, which lost 1 base and 4 bases, there was a span of 11 bases.

In this sample, this clonotype turned up a few times. The V and J genes are TRBV12-3 or TRBV12-4 and TRBJ2-1, with D perhaps TRBD1 or TRBD2 (5 bases each). CDR3 length equals 14 residues. V shed 4 bases and J shed 0 bases, with 7 bases lying between them. The CDR3 loop reads CASSYGTSYNEQFF. CDR3 DNA sequence: TGTGCCAGCAGTTACGGGACCTCCTACAATGAGCAGTTCTTC.

The CDR3: CSASTGVTAGNTIYF. DNA for the CDR3: TGCAGTGCTAGTACAGGAGTTACCGCTGGAAACACCATATATTTT. This chain joins TRBV20-1 and TRBJ1-3; D perhaps matches TRBD1 (5 bases). The V end lost 3 bases, the J end lost 2 bases, and 14 bases lay between the germline ends. CDR1 is DFQATT and CDR2 is SNEGSKA in the germline V gene (reference sequence). CDR3 length: 15 residues.

The chain joins TRBV29-1 to TRBJ2-1; D is uncertain. The CDR3 consists of 12 residues. Germline V gene sequence: CDR1 SQVTM, CDR2 ANQGSEA. V gave up 7 bases and J gave up 6 bases, with 13 bases separating them. The CDR3 nucleotides read TGCAGCGCCCTTACTTTAGGCAATGAGCAGTTCTTC. Protein sequence: CSALTLGNEQFF.